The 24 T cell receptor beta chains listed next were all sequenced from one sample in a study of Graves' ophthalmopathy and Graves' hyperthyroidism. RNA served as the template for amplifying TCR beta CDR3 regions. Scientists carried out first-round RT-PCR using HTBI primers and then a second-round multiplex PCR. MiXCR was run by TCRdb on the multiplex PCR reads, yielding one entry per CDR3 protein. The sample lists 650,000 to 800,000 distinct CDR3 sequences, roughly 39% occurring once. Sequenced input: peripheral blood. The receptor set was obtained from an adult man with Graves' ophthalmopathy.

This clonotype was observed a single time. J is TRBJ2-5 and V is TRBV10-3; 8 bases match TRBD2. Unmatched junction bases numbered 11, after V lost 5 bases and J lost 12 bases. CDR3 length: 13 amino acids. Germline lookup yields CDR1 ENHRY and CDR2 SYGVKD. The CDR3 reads CAISPGLGGEEYF. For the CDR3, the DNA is TGTGCCATCAGTCCGGGACTAGGAGGAGAGGAGTACTTC.

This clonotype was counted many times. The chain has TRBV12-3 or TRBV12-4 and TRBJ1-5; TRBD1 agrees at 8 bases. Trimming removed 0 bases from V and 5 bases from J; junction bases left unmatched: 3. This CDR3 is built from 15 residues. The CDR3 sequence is CASSLATGEDQPQHF. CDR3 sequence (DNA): TGTGCCAGCAGTTTAGCGACAGGGGAGGATCAGCCCCAGCATTTT.

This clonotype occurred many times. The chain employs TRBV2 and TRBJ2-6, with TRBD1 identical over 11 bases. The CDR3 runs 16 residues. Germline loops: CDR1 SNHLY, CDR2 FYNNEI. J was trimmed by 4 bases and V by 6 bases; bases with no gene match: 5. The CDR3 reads CASSGQGARGANVLTF. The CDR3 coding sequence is TGTGCCAGCAGCGGACAGGGGGCGCGGGGGGCCAACGTCCTGACTTTC.

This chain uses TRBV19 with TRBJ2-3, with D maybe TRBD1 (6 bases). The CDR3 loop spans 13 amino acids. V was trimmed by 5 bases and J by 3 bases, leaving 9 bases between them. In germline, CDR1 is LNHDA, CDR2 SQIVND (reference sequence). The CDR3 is CASSAQGTDTQYF. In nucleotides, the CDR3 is TGTGCCAGTAGTGCTCAGGGGACAGATACGCAGTATTTT.

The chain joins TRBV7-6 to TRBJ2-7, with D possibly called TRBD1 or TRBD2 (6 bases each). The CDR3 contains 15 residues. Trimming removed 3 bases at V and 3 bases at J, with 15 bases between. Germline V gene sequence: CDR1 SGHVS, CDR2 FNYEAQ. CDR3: CASSLLGGPFYEQYF. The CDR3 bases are TGTGCCAGCAGCTTGCTGGGGGGCCCCTTCTACGAGCAGTACTTC.

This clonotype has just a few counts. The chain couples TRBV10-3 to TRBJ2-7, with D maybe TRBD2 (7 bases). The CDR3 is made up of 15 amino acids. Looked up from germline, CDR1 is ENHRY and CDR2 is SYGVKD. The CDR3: CATEGGADSSYEQYF. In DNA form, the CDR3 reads TGTGCTACAGAGGGGGGGGCGGATAGCTCCTACGAGCAGTACTTC.

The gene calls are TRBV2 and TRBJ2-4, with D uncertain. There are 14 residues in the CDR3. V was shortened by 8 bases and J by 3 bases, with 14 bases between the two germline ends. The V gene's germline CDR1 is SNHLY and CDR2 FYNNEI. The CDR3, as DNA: TGTGCCAGCTGTAGCTGGAGTGGCAAAAACATTCAGTACTTC. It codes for CASCSWSGKNIQYF.

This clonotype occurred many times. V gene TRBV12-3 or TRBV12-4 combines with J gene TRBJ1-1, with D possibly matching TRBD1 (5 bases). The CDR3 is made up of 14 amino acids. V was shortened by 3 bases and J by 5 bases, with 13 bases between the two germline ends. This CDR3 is CASSFGGEGTEAFF. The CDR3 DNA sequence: TGTGCCAGCAGTTTTGGGGGTGAAGGGACTGAAGCTTTCTTT.

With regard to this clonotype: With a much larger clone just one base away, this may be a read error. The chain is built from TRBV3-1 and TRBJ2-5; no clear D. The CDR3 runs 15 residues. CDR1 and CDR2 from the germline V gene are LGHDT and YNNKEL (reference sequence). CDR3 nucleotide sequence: TGTGCCAGCAACCAAGATCGGGCAGATCAAGAGACCCAGTACTTC. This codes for CASNQDRADQETQYF.

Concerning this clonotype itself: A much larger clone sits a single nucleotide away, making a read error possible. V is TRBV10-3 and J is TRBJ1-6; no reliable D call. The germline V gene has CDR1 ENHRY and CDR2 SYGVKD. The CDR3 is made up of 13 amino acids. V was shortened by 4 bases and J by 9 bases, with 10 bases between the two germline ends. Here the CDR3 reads CAISGVIGSPLHF. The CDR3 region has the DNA TGTGCCATCAGTGGGGTAATTGGTTCACCCCTCCACTTT.

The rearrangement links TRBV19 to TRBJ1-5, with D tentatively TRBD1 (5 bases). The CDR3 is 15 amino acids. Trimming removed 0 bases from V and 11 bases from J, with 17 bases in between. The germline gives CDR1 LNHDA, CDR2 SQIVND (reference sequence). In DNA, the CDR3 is TGTGCCAGTAGTATAGAAGTTCGGGGCTGGGAGACCCAGCATTTT. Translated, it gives CASSIEVRGWETQHF. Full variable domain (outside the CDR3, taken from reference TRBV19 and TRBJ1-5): DGGITQSPKYLFRKEGQNVTLSCEQNLNHDAMYWYRQDPGQGLRLIYYSQIVNDFQKGDIAEGYSVSREKKESFPLTVTSAQKNPTAFYLCASSIEVRGWETQHFGDGTRLSIL.

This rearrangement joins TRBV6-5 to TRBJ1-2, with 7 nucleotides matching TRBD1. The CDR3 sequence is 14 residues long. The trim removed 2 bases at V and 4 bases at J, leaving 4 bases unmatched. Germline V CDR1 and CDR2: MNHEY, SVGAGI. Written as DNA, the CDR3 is TGTGCCAGCAGTTACACGGGACAGTCCTATGGCTACACCTTC. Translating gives CASSYTGQSYGYTF.

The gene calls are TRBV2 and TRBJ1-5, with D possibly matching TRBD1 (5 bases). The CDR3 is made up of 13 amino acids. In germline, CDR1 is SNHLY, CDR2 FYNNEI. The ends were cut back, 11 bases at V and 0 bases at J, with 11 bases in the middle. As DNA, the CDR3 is TGTGCCTGGTCGACAGATAGCAATCAGCCCCAGCATTTT. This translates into CAWSTDSNQPQHF.

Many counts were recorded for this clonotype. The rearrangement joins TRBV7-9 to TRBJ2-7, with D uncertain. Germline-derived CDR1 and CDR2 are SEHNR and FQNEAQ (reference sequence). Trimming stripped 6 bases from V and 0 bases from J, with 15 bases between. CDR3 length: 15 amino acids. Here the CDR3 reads CASSPAGRFSYEQYF. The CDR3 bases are TGTGCCAGCAGTCCTGCCGGCCGATTCTCCTACGAGCAGTACTTC. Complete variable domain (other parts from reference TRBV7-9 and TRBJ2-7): DTGVSQNPRHKITKRGQNVTFRCDPISEHNRLYWYRQTLGQGPEFLTYFQNEAQLEKSRLLSDRFSAERPKGSFSTLEIQRTEQGDSAMYLCASSPAGRFSYEQYFGPGTRLTVT.

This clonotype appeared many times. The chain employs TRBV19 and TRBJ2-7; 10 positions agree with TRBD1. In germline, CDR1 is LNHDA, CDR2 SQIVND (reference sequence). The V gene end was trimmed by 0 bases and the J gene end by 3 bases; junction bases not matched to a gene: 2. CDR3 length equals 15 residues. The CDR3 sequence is CASSIDRTGGYEQYF. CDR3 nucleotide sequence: TGTGCCAGTAGTATAGATCGGACAGGGGGCTACGAGCAGTACTTC.

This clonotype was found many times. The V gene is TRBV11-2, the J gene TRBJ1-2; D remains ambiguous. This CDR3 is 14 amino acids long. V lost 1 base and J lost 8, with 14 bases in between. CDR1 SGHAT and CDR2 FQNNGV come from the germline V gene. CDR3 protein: CASSLGLSMRGYTF. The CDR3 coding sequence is TGTGCCAGCAGCTTAGGCTTATCAATGCGGGGCTACACCTTC.

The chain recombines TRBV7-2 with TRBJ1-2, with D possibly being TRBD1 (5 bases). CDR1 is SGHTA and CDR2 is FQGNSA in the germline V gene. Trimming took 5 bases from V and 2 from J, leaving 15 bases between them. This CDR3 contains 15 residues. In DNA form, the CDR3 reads TGTGCCAGCAGCAGCCGGGACTGGCGCAACTATGGCTACACCTTC. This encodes CASSSRDWRNYGYTF.

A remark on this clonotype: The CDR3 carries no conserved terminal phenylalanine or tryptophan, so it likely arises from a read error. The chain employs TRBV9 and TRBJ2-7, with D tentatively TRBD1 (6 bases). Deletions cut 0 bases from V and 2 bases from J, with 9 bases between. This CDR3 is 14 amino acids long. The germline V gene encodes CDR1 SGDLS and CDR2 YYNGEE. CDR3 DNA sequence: TGTGCCAGCAGCGTAGGAAGGGACACCTACGAGCAGTACCTC. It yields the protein CASSVGRDTYEQYL.

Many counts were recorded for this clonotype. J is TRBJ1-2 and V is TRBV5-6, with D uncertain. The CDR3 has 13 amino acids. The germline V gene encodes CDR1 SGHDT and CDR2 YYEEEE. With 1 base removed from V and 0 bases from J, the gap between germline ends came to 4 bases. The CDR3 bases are TGTGCCAGCAGCTTGCGTTCTAACTATGGCTACACCTTC. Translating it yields CASSLRSNYGYTF.

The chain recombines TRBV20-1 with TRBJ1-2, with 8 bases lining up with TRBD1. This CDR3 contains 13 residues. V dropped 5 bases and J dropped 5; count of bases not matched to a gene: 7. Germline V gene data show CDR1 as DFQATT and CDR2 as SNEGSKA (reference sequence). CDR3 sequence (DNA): TGCAGTGCTCACAGGGGGAACAGATATGGCTACACCTTC. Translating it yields CSAHRGNRYGYTF.

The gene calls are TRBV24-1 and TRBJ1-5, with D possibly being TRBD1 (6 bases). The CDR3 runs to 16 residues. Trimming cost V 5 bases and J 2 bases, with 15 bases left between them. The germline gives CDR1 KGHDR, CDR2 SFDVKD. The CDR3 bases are TGTGCCACCAGTGCTAGAATGACAGGAGGCAATCAGCCCCAGCATTTT. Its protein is CATSARMTGGNQPQHF.

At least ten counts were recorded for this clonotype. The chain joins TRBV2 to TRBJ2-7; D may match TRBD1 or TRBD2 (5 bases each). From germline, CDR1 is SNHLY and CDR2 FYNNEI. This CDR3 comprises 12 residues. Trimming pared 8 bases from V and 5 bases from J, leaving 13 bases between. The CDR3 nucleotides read TGTGCCAGCGATTTGGGGCGGGACGAGCAGTACTTC. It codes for CASDLGRDEQYF.

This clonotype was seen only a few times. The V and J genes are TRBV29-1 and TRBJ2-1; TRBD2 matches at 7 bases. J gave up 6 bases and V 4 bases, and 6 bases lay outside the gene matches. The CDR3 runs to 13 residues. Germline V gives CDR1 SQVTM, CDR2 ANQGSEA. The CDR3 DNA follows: TGCAGCGTTGGGCGACTAGCATTCAATGAGCAGTTCTTC. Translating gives CSVGRLAFNEQFF.

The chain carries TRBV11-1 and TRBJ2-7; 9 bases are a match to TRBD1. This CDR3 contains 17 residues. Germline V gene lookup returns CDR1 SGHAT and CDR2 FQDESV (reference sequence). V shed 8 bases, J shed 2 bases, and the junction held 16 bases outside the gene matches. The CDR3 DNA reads TGTGCCAGCGGACTCTCCGTCCGGGACAGGGTGGCCTACGAGCAGTACTTC. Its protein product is CASGLSVRDRVAYEQYF.